This T cell receptor (beta chain) comes out of a study of radiotherapy plus CTLA-4 blockade in lung cancer. V dropped 9 bases and J dropped 5; count of bases not matched to a gene: 12. This CDR3 has 14 amino acids. In germline, CDR1 is MNHEY, CDR2 SVGAGI. Lung cancer patients with chemo-refractory metastatic non-small-cell disease were given focal radiation plus CTLA-4 blockade with ipilimumab. Study conclusions and caveats: After treatment with radiotherapy plus ipilimumab, TCR clones that came from the tumor expanded in blood.

As concerns this clone: The antigen is unknown.

Clones were sequenced by immunoSEQ multiplex PCR, and TCRdb holds only the in-frame ones, with some missing. The data show 55,000 to 70,000 clones, with roughly 80% seen just once and roughly 17% held by the top ten. This clonotype was sampled from a human donor with non-small cell lung cancer who had a complete response to radiotherapy plus ipilimumab. The sample was peripheral blood, taken from a patient treated with radiotherapy plus ipilimumab. This sequence joins TRBV6-5 and TRBJ2-7; the match to TRBD2 covers 8 bases. CDR3 sequence (DNA): TGTGCCAGTAGGCGCGGGGGGAGGATGGACGAGCAGTACTTC. Translated: CASRRGGRMDEQYF.